This T cell receptor (beta chain) was identified during a study of CD8+CD57+ T cells in acquired aplastic anemia. Profiling of TCR beta VDJ combinations and CDR3 sequences used genomic DNA as template. Each CDR3 protein is one row after TCRdb ran MiXCR on the reads. The repertoire has some 140,000 distinct CDR3 sequences, less than 45% of them found once; the top ten carry 7.5% to 9.5%. The germline gives CDR1 SNHLY, CDR2 FYNNEI. The trim removed 6 bases at V and 7 bases at J, leaving 6 bases unmatched. The CDR3 consists of 13 residues. What was sequenced was sorted CD4+, CD8+, or CD8+CD57+ T cells (not recorded which) from PBMCs. This rearrangement joins TRBV2 to TRBJ2-5, with 9 positions matching TRBD1. The clonotype was recovered from a human donor in good health, serving as a control. The CDR3 DNA follows: TGTGCCAGCAGCTCCGGGACAGGGCTGACCCAGTACTTC. This translates into CASSSGTGLTQYF.